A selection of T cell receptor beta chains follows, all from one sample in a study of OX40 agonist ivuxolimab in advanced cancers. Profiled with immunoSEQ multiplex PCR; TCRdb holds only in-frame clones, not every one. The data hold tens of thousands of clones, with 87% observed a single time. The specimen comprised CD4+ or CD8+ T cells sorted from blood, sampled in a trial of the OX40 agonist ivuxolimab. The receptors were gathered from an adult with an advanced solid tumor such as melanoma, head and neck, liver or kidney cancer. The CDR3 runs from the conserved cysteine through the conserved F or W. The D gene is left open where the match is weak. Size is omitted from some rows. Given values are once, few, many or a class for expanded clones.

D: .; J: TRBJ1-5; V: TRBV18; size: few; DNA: TGTGCCAGCTCACCAGGTCTACAGGGATTTAGCAATCAGCCCCAGCATTTT; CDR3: CASSPGLQGFSNQPQHF
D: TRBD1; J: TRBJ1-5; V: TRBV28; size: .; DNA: TGTGCCAGCAGTTTCCTCCTGCGGACAGGGGGCGCGATCAATCAGCCCCAGCATTTT; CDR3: CASSFLLRTGGAINQPQHF
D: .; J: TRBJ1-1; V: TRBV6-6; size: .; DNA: TGTGCCAGCAGTTACTCGAGAGGGCGGCACACTGAAGCTTTCTTT; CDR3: CASSYSRGRHTEAFF
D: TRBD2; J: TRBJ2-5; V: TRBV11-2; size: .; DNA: TGTGCCAGCAGCTTAGGCAATAGGCGGGGGGAAGAGACCCAGTACTTC; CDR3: CASSLGNRRGEETQYF
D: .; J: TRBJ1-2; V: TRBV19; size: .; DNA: TGTGCCAGTAGTATACTTGGAACGGGGCAGGGTGCCTCCTATGGCTACACCTTC; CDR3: CASSILGTGQGASYGYTF
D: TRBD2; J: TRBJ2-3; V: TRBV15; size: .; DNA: TGTGCCACCAGCAGAGCTAGCGGGGGCCCTAGCACAGATACGCAGTATTTT; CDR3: CATSRASGGPSTDTQYF
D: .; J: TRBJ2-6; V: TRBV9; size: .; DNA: TGTGCCAGCAGCGTAGAACAGCGGATCTCTGGGGCCAACGTCCTGACTTTC; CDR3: CASSVEQRISGANVLTF
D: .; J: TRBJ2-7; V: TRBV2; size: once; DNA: TGTGCCAGCGCCCTGAGGACGGGGGACTACGAGCAGTACTTC; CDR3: CASALRTGDYEQYF
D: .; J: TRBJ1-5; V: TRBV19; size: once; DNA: TGTGCCAGTAGCTTAATAGGGGTATCTGGCAATCAGCCCCAGCATTTT; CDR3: CASSLIGVSGNQPQHF
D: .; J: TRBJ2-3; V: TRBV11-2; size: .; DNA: TGTGCCAGCAGCTTTACTAACGGAGATACGCAGTATTTT; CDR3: CASSFTNGDTQYF
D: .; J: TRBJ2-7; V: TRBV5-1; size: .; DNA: TGCGCCAGCAGCTTTGGACCCGGGTCCTACGAGCAGTACTTC; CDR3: CASSFGPGSYEQYF
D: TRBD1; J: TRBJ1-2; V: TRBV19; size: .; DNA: TGTGCCAGTAGCCGGGACAGGACTAACTATGGCTACACCTTC; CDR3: CASSRDRTNYGYTF
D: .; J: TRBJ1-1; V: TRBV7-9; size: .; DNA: TGTGCCAGCAGCTTAGCCCCAGTTGTGTCCTCTGGAGCTTTCTTT; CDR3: CASSLAPVVSSGAFF
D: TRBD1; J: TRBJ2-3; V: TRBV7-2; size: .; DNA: TGTGCCAGCAGCAGAGGCCCCGGGGACAGGGGGCGGTCAGATACGCAGTATTTT; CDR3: CASSRGPGDRGRSDTQYF
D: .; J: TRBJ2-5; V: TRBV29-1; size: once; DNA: TGCAGCGCCGTAAACGACCGACGGTACCAAGAGACCCAGTACTTC; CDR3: CSAVNDRRYQETQYF
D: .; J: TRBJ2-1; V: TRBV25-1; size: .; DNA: TGTGCCAGCAGTGAGGGTGGGGCCGCGTTTAGTGAGCAGTTCTTC; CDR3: CASSEGGAAFSEQFF
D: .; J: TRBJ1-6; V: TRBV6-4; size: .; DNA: TGTGCCAGCAGTGACAGGGGGACTAATTCACCCCTCCACTTT; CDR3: CASSDRGTNSPLHF
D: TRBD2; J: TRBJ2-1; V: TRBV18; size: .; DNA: TGTGCCAGCTCACCGGGACTAGATTATACGAATGAGCAGTTCTTC; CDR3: CASSPGLDYTNEQFF
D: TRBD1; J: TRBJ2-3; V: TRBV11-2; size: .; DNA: TGTGCCAGCAGCCACCGGGACAGGGGTGCAGATACGCAGTATTTT; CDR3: CASSHRDRGADTQYF
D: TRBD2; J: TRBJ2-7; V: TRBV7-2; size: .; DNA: TGTGCCAGCAGCCCTAGCGGGGGGACGGGCTATGAGCAGTACTTC; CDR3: CASSPSGGTGYEQYF
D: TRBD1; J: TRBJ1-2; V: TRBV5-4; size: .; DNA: TGTGCCAGCAGCCCACGGGACAGCTCCTATGGCTACACCTTC; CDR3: CASSPRDSSYGYTF
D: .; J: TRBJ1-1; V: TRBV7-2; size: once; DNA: TGTGCCAGCAGCGAGGGTTTTTTAGGTCAGAACACTGAAGCTTTCTTT; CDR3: CASSEGFLGQNTEAFF
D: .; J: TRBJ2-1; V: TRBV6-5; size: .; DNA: TGTGCCAGCAGTTACTCAGGGCTAGCCCCGGGGAGTGAGCAGTTCTTC; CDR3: CASSYSGLAPGSEQFF
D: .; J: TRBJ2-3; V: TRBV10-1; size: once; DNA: TGCGCCAGCAGTGAGAACTGGGCAGGGGGGGTAAAATCGGATACGCAGTATTTT; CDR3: CASSENWAGGVKSDTQYF
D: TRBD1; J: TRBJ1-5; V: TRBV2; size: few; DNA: TGTGCCAGCAGCGCTGACAGGGCCAATCAGCCCCAGCATTTT; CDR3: CASSADRANQPQHF
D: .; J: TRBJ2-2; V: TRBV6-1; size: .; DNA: TGTGCCAGCAGGGGGACGACCGGGGAGCTGTTTTTT; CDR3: CASRGTTGELFF
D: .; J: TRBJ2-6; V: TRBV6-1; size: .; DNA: TGTGCCAGCAGTGCTGCAGGCTCTGGGGCCAACGTCCTGACTTTC; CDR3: CASSAAGSGANVLTF